Sequencing of this T cell receptor (beta chain) was carried out in a study of cytomegalovirus exposure and HLA in healthy donors. Study-level points and caveats: Some public TCRs appeared in many individuals, while most sequences were rare. The classifier was said to identify cytomegalovirus status with high specificity and sensitivity.

The CDR3 loop spans 15 amino acids. Deletions cut 0 bases from V and 4 bases from J, with 13 bases between. Germline V gene sequence: CDR1 SGDLS, CDR2 YYNGEE. The repertoire was sequenced with immunoSEQ multiplex PCR; TCRdb's copy has only in-frame clones and lacks some. The data show some 50,000 clones, over 85% seen once. Concerning this clone: The antigen remains unidentified.

This TCR came from a woman aged 18-29 years in good health and CMV-seropositive. The chain links TRBV9 to TRBJ1-1, with D perhaps matching TRBD1 (6 bases). Input material: PBMCs. CDR3 in amino acids: CASSVARIGGTEAFF. CDR3 DNA: TGTGCCAGCAGCGTAGCTAGGATAGGGGGCACTGAAGCTTTCTTT. The complete variable domain, with remaining parts taken from reference TRBV9 and TRBJ1-1, reads DSGVTQTPKHLITATGQRVTLRCSPRSGDLSVYWYQQSLDQGLQFLIQYYNGEERAKGNILERFSAQQFPDLHSELNLSSLELGDSALYFCASSVARIGGTEAFFGQGTRLTVV.